This is a list of T cell receptor beta chains from one sample in a study of CD4+ T cells in melanoma. Sequencing used immunoSEQ multiplex PCR; TCRdb keeps in-frame clones, though not all of them. The sample lists around 110,000 clones, about 92% seen once, with about 3.5% in the top ten. The sequenced sample was peripheral blood. These receptors all stem from a human donor with melanoma. The CDR3 runs from the conserved cysteine through the conserved F or W. The order of the fields is V gene, D gene, J gene, CDR3 protein. The D gene is left open where the match is weak.

>TRBV19|.|TRBJ2-7
CASSLKDGLSYEQYF
>TRBV5-1|.|TRBJ2-3
CASSLGPGLGTDTQYF
>TRBV7-9|.|TRBJ2-3
CASSNLGTDTQYF
>TRBV9|.|TRBJ2-2
CASSVGPGDGELFF
>TRBV30|TRBD2|TRBJ2-3
CAWTAGGGAYTQYF
>TRBV19|.|TRBJ1-4
CASSQYVTGDEKLFF
>TRBV7-3|TRBD2|TRBJ2-1
CASSLPRRGGGSYNEQFF
>TRBV7-2|.|TRBJ1-4
CASTQGFIDEKLFF
>TRBV15|TRBD1|TRBJ1-5
CATRRQGVGLDQHF
>TRBV30|.|TRBJ1-3
CAWKASGNTIYF
>TRBV30|.|TRBJ1-5
CAWSVNGNQPQHF
>TRBV4-1|TRBD1|TRBJ2-3
CASSQDMAGTGRIYKTDTQYF
>TRBV2|.|TRBJ2-3
CASSEMFLGTDTQYF
>TRBV28|.|TRBJ1-1
CASHRGVTEAFF
>TRBV5-5|TRBD1|TRBJ1-1
CASRTGSNTEAFF
>TRBV5-1|.|TRBJ1-4
CASSLGPSQGVSLKLFF
>TRBV4-3|.|TRBJ2-5
CASSQDPVPETQYF
>TRBV5-1|TRBD2|TRBJ2-1
CASSLAQREMNEQFF
>TRBV7-3|.|TRBJ2-1
CASSSSGRDVWFF
>TRBV11-1|.|TRBJ2-3
CASSPMEGSDTQYF
>TRBV18|TRBD2|TRBJ2-5
CASSPPTSGRETQYF
>TRBV7-8|TRBD1|TRBJ1-5
CASSLTDRGGIKPQHF